This T cell receptor beta chain was identified in a study of control samples from healthy donors and cancer patients. Profiled with immunoSEQ multiplex PCR; TCRdb holds only in-frame clones, not every one. Among 150,000 to 200,000 clones listed, around 96% were seen once. This CDR3 is 14 amino acids long. Trimming took 2 bases from V and 6 from J, leaving 13 bases between them. Per germline, CDR1 LGHDT and CDR2 YNNKEL (reference sequence). This TCR was recovered from a woman aged 40 to 50 in good health. The material sequenced was blood. The chain links TRBV3-1 (or the pseudogene TRBV3-2) to TRBJ1-1; D remains ambiguous. The CDR3 DNA is TGTGCCAGCAGCCAACGCGGTGTGGTTCCTGAAGCTTTCTTT. Its protein product is CASSQRGVVPEAFF.